These T cell receptor beta chains were read from a single sample in a study of T cell responses to AZD1222 COVID-19 vaccine. Sequencing used immunoSEQ multiplex PCR; TCRdb keeps in-frame clones, though not all of them. The sample carries some 160,000 clones, approximately 91% recorded once. Sequencing used peripheral blood, obtained 28 days after the second AZD1222 dose. These receptor sequences come from an adult who received the AZD1222 COVID-19 vaccine. Each CDR3 is given with its conserved first and last residue. The D gene is left open where the match is weak. Only some rows state a clone size, as once, few, many or a class for expanded clones.

CDR3nt: TGTGCCAGCTCTCGATCCGGGGGTTCCCACTACGAGCAGTACTTC
CDR3aa: CASSRSGGSHYEQYF
abundance: NA
len: 15
v_gene: TRBV7-9
j_gene: TRBJ2-7
d_gene: NA

CDR3nt: TGTGCCAGCAGCGTAGGGGGGTCCCACACTGAAGCTTTCTTT
CDR3aa: CASSVGGSHTEAFF
abundance: NA
len: 14
v_gene: TRBV9
j_gene: TRBJ1-1
d_gene: NA

CDR3nt: TGTGCCAGCAGCGCCGGGACAGGGACCGAGCAGTACTTC
CDR3aa: CASSAGTGTEQYF
abundance: NA
len: 13
v_gene: TRBV9
j_gene: TRBJ2-7
d_gene: TRBD1

CDR3nt: TGTGCCAGCAGCTATACTTCCTACAATGAGCAGTTCTTC
CDR3aa: CASSYTSYNEQFF
abundance: NA
len: 13
v_gene: TRBV6-5
j_gene: TRBJ2-1
d_gene: NA

CDR3nt: TGTGCCAGCAGTTACTCCGACTACCTTGAGACCCAGTACTTC
CDR3aa: CASSYSDYLETQYF
abundance: NA
len: 14
v_gene: TRBV6-2/TRBV6-3
j_gene: TRBJ2-5
d_gene: NA

CDR3nt: TGTGCCAGCAGCTTTCGCACTAGCGGGAGTAAAGGACAAGAGACCCAGTACTTC
CDR3aa: CASSFRTSGSKGQETQYF
abundance: NA
len: 18
v_gene: TRBV7-6
j_gene: TRBJ2-5
d_gene: TRBD2

CDR3nt: TGTGCCAGCAGCCAAGTTTACGGTTCAGGCCCCTCTAATGAAAAACTGTTTTTT
CDR3aa: CASSQVYGSGPSNEKLFF
abundance: NA
len: 18
v_gene: TRBV4-2
j_gene: TRBJ1-4
d_gene: NA

CDR3nt: TGTGCCAGCAGCGACAGGGAGGGCGAGCAGTACTTC
CDR3aa: CASSDREGEQYF
abundance: many
len: 12
v_gene: TRBV3-1/TRBV3-2
j_gene: TRBJ2-7
d_gene: NA

CDR3nt: TGTGCCAGCAGCTTAGGCATTTCGGGGCTATTGGGAAGGTTGGAGACCCAGTACTTC
CDR3aa: CASSLGISGLLGRLETQYF
abundance: NA
len: 19
v_gene: TRBV7-9
j_gene: TRBJ2-5
d_gene: NA

CDR3nt: TGTGCCAGCAGCTTCCGGGACCCCCGGGAGACCCAGTACTTC
CDR3aa: CASSFRDPRETQYF
abundance: NA
len: 14
v_gene: TRBV5-5
j_gene: TRBJ2-5
d_gene: NA

CDR3nt: TGTGCCAGCAGTGATCAGAGGTCCTGGGGGCCCCAGCATTTT
CDR3aa: CASSDQRSWGPQHF
abundance: NA
len: 14
v_gene: TRBV6-1
j_gene: TRBJ1-5
d_gene: NA

CDR3nt: TGTGCCAGCAGCTTGACTAGCGGGGGGGCGTACGAGCAGTACTTC
CDR3aa: CASSLTSGGAYEQYF
abundance: NA
len: 15
v_gene: TRBV7-2
j_gene: TRBJ2-7
d_gene: TRBD2

CDR3nt: TGCGCCAGCAGCTCCCGTAGCGGGAGCTCCTACGAGCAGTACTTC
CDR3aa: CASSSRSGSSYEQYF
abundance: NA
len: 15
v_gene: TRBV5-1
j_gene: TRBJ2-7
d_gene: TRBD2

CDR3nt: TGTGCCAGCAGCTTAAAAACCGGGGAGCTGTTTTTT
CDR3aa: CASSLKTGELFF
abundance: NA
len: 12
v_gene: TRBV7-9
j_gene: TRBJ2-2
d_gene: NA

CDR3nt: TGTGCCAGCAGCCTTTCTATTAAGGCCACTGAAGCTTTCTTT
CDR3aa: CASSLSIKATEAFF
abundance: NA
len: 14
v_gene: TRBV9
j_gene: TRBJ1-1
d_gene: NA

CDR3nt: TGTGCCAGCAGTTACCCCCCAACTAATGAAAAACTGTTTTTT
CDR3aa: CASSYPPTNEKLFF
abundance: NA
len: 14
v_gene: TRBV6-6
j_gene: TRBJ1-4
d_gene: NA

CDR3nt: TGTGCCAGCAGTCAAGACACCTATGGCTACACCTTC
CDR3aa: CASSQDTYGYTF
abundance: NA
len: 12
v_gene: TRBV5-4
j_gene: TRBJ1-2
d_gene: NA

CDR3nt: TGTGCCAGCAGCCAGCGACTAGCGGGAGGGCCGGACGAGCAGTACTTC
CDR3aa: CASSQRLAGGPDEQYF
abundance: NA
len: 16
v_gene: TRBV4-2
j_gene: TRBJ2-7
d_gene: TRBD2

CDR3nt: TGTGCCAGCAGTTTAGGGTATATGAACACTGAAGCTTTCTTT
CDR3aa: CASSLGYMNTEAFF
abundance: NA
len: 14
v_gene: TRBV27
j_gene: TRBJ1-1
d_gene: NA

CDR3nt: TGTGCCACCAGCAGAGATCAGTTGACGGGAGGGCCTACAGATACGCAGTATTTT
CDR3aa: CATSRDQLTGGPTDTQYF
abundance: NA
len: 18
v_gene: TRBV15
j_gene: TRBJ2-3
d_gene: TRBD2

CDR3nt: TGCGCCAGCAGCGCAGACTTTAGTGGCTACACCTTC
CDR3aa: CASSADFSGYTF
abundance: NA
len: 12
v_gene: TRBV5-1
j_gene: TRBJ1-2
d_gene: NA

CDR3nt: TGTGCCAGCAGCTCCCTTTCCAGTAGGGACCGCATTAAAGTAGCTGAAGCTTTCTTT
CDR3aa: CASSSLSSRDRIKVAEAFF
abundance: NA
len: 19
v_gene: TRBV7-6
j_gene: TRBJ1-1
d_gene: NA

CDR3nt: TGCGCCAGCAGCCAAGGCGTCAGGGAAACCTACGAGCAGTACTTC
CDR3aa: CASSQGVRETYEQYF
abundance: NA
len: 15
v_gene: TRBV4-1
j_gene: TRBJ2-7
d_gene: NA

CDR3nt: TGTGCCAGCAGCCCTGGACAGGGGGCGCCCGGGGAGCTGTTTTTT
CDR3aa: CASSPGQGAPGELFF
abundance: NA
len: 15
v_gene: TRBV7-3
j_gene: TRBJ2-2
d_gene: TRBD1

CDR3nt: TGCGCCAGCAGCTTCAGGGGAATGACCCACGAGCAGTACTTC
CDR3aa: CASSFRGMTHEQYF
abundance: NA
len: 14
v_gene: TRBV5-1
j_gene: TRBJ2-7
d_gene: NA

CDR3nt: TGTGCCAGCAGTGAGTACTACGAGCAGTACTTC
CDR3aa: CASSEYYEQYF
abundance: NA
len: 11
v_gene: TRBV6-1
j_gene: TRBJ2-7
d_gene: NA

CDR3nt: TGTGCCAGCAGCATTCCGGGACAGGGAAAAACTGAAGCTTTCTTT
CDR3aa: CASSIPGQGKTEAFF
abundance: NA
len: 15
v_gene: TRBV5-6
j_gene: TRBJ1-1
d_gene: TRBD1

CDR3nt: TGTGCCAGCAGCCGTACAGGGGCGGAAGAAAAACTGTTTTTT
CDR3aa: CASSRTGAEEKLFF
abundance: NA
len: 14
v_gene: TRBV5-6
j_gene: TRBJ1-4
d_gene: TRBD1

CDR3nt: TGTGCCAGCAGTGAAAAGTTGTCAGGTAGGAACACTGAAGCTTTCTTT
CDR3aa: CASSEKLSGRNTEAFF
abundance: NA
len: 16
v_gene: TRBV2
j_gene: TRBJ1-1
d_gene: NA

CDR3nt: TGTGCCAGCAGTCCCACTGGGACATCTGAAGCTTTCTTT
CDR3aa: CASSPTGTSEAFF
abundance: NA
len: 13
v_gene: TRBV27
j_gene: TRBJ1-1
d_gene: NA

CDR3nt: TGTGCCAGCAGTGAATGGGCATCTGATACGCAGTATTTT
CDR3aa: CASSEWASDTQYF
abundance: once
len: 13
v_gene: TRBV2
j_gene: TRBJ2-3
d_gene: NA

CDR3nt: TGTGCCAGCATGGTCCATTGGCCTTCACCCCTCCACTTT
CDR3aa: CASMVHWPSPLHF
abundance: NA
len: 13
v_gene: TRBV27
j_gene: TRBJ1-6
d_gene: NA

CDR3nt: TGTGCCAGCAAACAGGGTGCTGGAAACACCATATATTTT
CDR3aa: CASKQGAGNTIYF
abundance: NA
len: 13
v_gene: TRBV6-5
j_gene: TRBJ1-3
d_gene: NA

CDR3nt: TGTGCCAGTAGTCCGCCAGGGTTTAATTCACCCCTCCACTTT
CDR3aa: CASSPPGFNSPLHF
abundance: few
len: 14
v_gene: TRBV19
j_gene: TRBJ1-6
d_gene: NA

CDR3nt: TGTGCCAGCAGCCGTCTAGCAAGCTCCTACAATGAGCAGTTCTTC
CDR3aa: CASSRLASSYNEQFF
abundance: NA
len: 15
v_gene: TRBV6-5
j_gene: TRBJ2-1
d_gene: NA

CDR3nt: TGTGCTAGTGGTTTCTCGACAGGGGGTTACGGAAACACCATATATTTT
CDR3aa: CASGFSTGGYGNTIYF
abundance: NA
len: 16
v_gene: TRBV12-5
j_gene: TRBJ1-3
d_gene: TRBD1